These 32 T cell receptor beta chains were sequenced from one sample in a study of T-cell memory formation after mild COVID-19 (dated by TCRdb to the early 2020s). Library generation was performed with 5' RACE. The instrument given in TCRdb is Illumina NovaSeq 6000. The public reads were quality trimmed at Q25 with fastp and then assembled into clones with MiXCR by TCRdb, keeping productive beta chains. Each record represents a unique CDR3 protein, reported with the most common genes and DNA among its rows. Here the sample has 580,000 or so distinct CDR3 sequences; 17% occur a single time. The ten largest clones represent roughly 7.8% of the sample. The sequenced material came from PBMCs or a T cell subset sorted from them (not recorded which). These receptors all come from an adult woman who had mild COVID-19 (a few samples of this study predate the infection). The sample titles of this study are shuffled in the database, so cell type and time point are left out; the donor was told from shared clones.

The chain is built from TRBV5-1 and TRBJ1-4; D ambiguous. The length of the CDR3 is 15 residues. Germline V gives CDR1 SGHRS, CDR2 YFSETQ. The V end lost 4 bases, the J end lost 7 bases, and 17 bases lay between the germline ends. The CDR3 sequence is CASSPRSDMTEKLFF. The CDR3 nucleotides are TGCGCCAGCAGCCCGAGATCTGACATGACTGAAAAACTGTTTTTT.

This clonotype occurred a few times. V is TRBV5-1 and J is TRBJ1-3; D is unclear. Trimming removed 5 bases from V and 0 bases from J, with 9 bases in between. CDR1 and CDR2 (germline): SGHRS, YFSETQ. The CDR3 has 14 residues. This CDR3 is CASRPWASGNTIYF. The CDR3, as DNA: TGCGCCAGCAGACCATGGGCCTCTGGAAACACCATATATTTT.

This clonotype has more than one count but fewer than ten. This chain uses TRBV24-1 with TRBJ2-2; TRBD2 is a possible D gene (6 bases). Germline V gene data show CDR1 as KGHDR and CDR2 as SFDVKD. The CDR3 is 15 amino acids. Trimming shortened V by 7 bases and J by 3 bases, and 14 bases separated the two germline ends. CDR3: CATSLTGEHTGELFF. DNA of the CDR3: TGTGCCACCAGCTTGACGGGGGAACACACCGGGGAGCTGTTTTTT.

In its sample, this clonotype was seen a few times. The V call is TRBV20-1, the J call TRBJ2-1, with D hard to call. The CDR3 extends over 13 amino acids. Germline assignment: CDR1 DFQATT and CDR2 SNEGSKA (reference sequence). The V end was cut by 0 bases, the J end by 5 bases, with 8 bases between. The CDR3 region has the DNA TGCAGTGCTAGAGATCGGGCGAACAATGAGCAGTTCTTC. Its protein is CSARDRANNEQFF.

This clonotype was counted a few times. The V gene is TRBV28, the J gene TRBJ2-7; TRBD1 aligns across 11 bases. V lost 7 bases, J lost 3 bases, and 11 bases stayed unmatched. The CDR3 spans 16 residues. Germline V gives CDR1 MDHEN, CDR2 SYDVKM. CDR3 in amino acids: CASTLVGGQGGYEQYF. The DNA of the CDR3 is TGTGCCAGCACTCTAGTAGGGGGACAGGGGGGCTACGAGCAGTACTTC.

This clonotype was seen ten or more times. This chain uses TRBV24-1 with TRBJ2-3; 8 bases align to TRBD1. The CDR3 has 16 amino acids. The germline gives CDR1 KGHDR, CDR2 SFDVKD. Losses at the gene ends were 4 bases for V and 4 bases for J; bases not matched to a gene: 9. The CDR3 reads CATSDLDRAGADTQYF. The CDR3 nucleotides are TGTGCCACCAGTGACCTGGACAGGGCCGGCGCAGATACGCAGTATTTT.

This clonotype was counted a few times. The J gene is TRBJ2-5, the V gene TRBV20-1; D may be TRBD2 (7 bases). Germline V gene lookup returns CDR1 DFQATT and CDR2 SNEGSKA (reference sequence). This CDR3 contains 15 residues. Trimming cost V 4 bases and J 2 bases, with 17 bases left between them. The DNA of the CDR3 is TGCAGTGCTACAAGGGGGGGGGGCTGGCAAGAGACCCAGTACTTC. Residues: CSATRGGGWQETQYF.

Only a few counts were recorded for this clonotype. This sequence joins TRBV7-8 and TRBJ2-7; 11 bases agree with TRBD2. The CDR3 length is 17 residues. The germline V gene has CDR1 SGHVS and CDR2 FQNEAQ. With 4 bases clipped from V and 2 bases from J, the junction kept 10 bases outside the gene matches. The CDR3 region is CASSSYLTSGATYEQYF. CDR3 nucleotides: TGTGCCAGCAGCTCCTACCTGACTAGCGGGGCAACCTACGAGCAGTACTTC. The whole variable domain, filled in from reference TRBV7-8 and TRBJ2-7, reads GAGVSQSPRYKVAKRGQDVALRCDPISGHVSLFWYQQALGQGPEFLTYFQNEAQLDKSGLPSDRFFAERPEGSVSTLKIQRTQQEDSAVYLCASSSYLTSGATYEQYFGPGTRLTVT.

The rearrangement uses TRBV6-5 and TRBJ2-5; 11 bases map to TRBD2. The CDR3 is made up of 16 amino acids. Losses at the gene ends were 2 bases for V and 1 base for J; bases not matched to a gene: 3. Germline assignment: CDR1 MNHEY and CDR2 SVGAGI. CDR3 coding DNA: TGTGCCAGCAGTTACGTAGCGGGAGGGGGCCAAGAGACCCAGTACTTC. This translates into CASSYVAGGGQETQYF.

Only a few counts were recorded for this clonotype. The chain links TRBV7-9 to TRBJ2-1; D possibly corresponds to TRBD2 (6 bases). V shed 4 bases and J shed 2 bases, with 15 bases lying between them. Germline CDR1 and CDR2: SEHNR and FQNEAQ (reference sequence). This CDR3 region has 16 residues. In DNA form, the CDR3 reads TGTGCCAGCAGCTCACCGGGACTTGGCACCTACAATGAGCAGTTCTTC. Protein product: CASSSPGLGTYNEQFF.

This chain links TRBV12-3 or TRBV12-4 with TRBJ2-7; D might be TRBD2 (5 bases). The V and J ends lost 5 bases and 10 bases respectively, with 9 bases between them. CDR3 length equals 10 residues. The CDR3 spells CASSAGVQYF. The CDR3 DNA follows: TGTGCCAGCAGTGCCGGGGTTCAGTACTTC.

The CDR3 here is CASSIRGSGANVLTF. The CDR3 bases are TGTGCCAGCAGTATCAGGGGCTCTGGGGCCAACGTCCTGACTTTC. The J gene is TRBJ2-6, the V gene TRBV12-3 or TRBV12-4; tentatively, D is TRBD1 (6 bases). The CDR3 totals 15 residues. Trimming took off 5 bases at V and 0 bases at J, with 8 bases between the two ends.

The table lists this clonotype with a few counts. V gene TRBV20-1 combines with J gene TRBJ1-2; D is perhaps TRBD1 (6 bases). The V gene lost 6 bases and the J gene lost 2 bases, with 16 bases spanning the gap. The CDR3 loop spans 14 amino acids. Looked up from germline, CDR1 is DFQATT and CDR2 is SNEGSKA (reference sequence). Here the CDR3 DNA reads TGCAGTGCAGATCCCGACAGGCAGAACTATGGCTACACCTTC. This sequence encodes CSADPDRQNYGYTF.

This clonotype was counted ten times or more. In DNA, the CDR3 is TGTGCCAGCAGCAAACCCCGGGGACAGGCGGGCAAAGAGACCCAGTACTTC. As protein: CASSKPRGQAGKETQYF. The chain recombines TRBV5-5 with TRBJ2-5, with 8 positions matching TRBD1. V shed 4 bases, J shed 3 bases, and the junction held 14 bases outside the gene matches. This CDR3 spans 17 amino acids. Per germline, CDR1 SGHKS and CDR2 YYEKEE (reference sequence). Filled out from reference TRBV5-5 and TRBJ2-5, the complete variable domain reads DAGVTQSPTHLIKTRGQQVTLRCSPISGHKSVSWYQQVLGQGPQFIFQYYEKEERGRGNFPDRFSARQFPNYSSELNVNALLLGDSALYLCASSKPRGQAGKETQYFGPGTRLLVL.

This clonotype was seen repeatedly, ten times or more. V usage is TRBV7-8 and J usage is TRBJ2-3; no firm D call. V was cut by 8 bases and J by 3 bases, with 12 bases left in between. Germline loops: CDR1 SGHVS, CDR2 FQNEAQ. This CDR3 is 13 amino acids long. The CDR3 sequence: CASRLGGTDTQYF. DNA of the CDR3: TGTGCCAGCCGGCTCGGTGGTACAGATACGCAGTATTTT.

This clonotype was detected only a few times. This sequence joins TRBV27 and TRBJ2-7; perhaps TRBD1 as D (6 bases). The germline CDR1 and CDR2 sequences are MNHEY and SMNVEV (reference sequence). Trimming took 8 bases from V and 7 from J, leaving 24 bases between them. This CDR3 has 15 amino acids. The CDR3 loop reads CASSTWGRERGEQYF. The DNA of the CDR3 is TGTGCCAGCTCCACCTGGGGTCGGGAAAGGGGGGAGCAGTACTTC.

V usage is TRBV12-3 or TRBV12-4 and J usage is TRBJ1-1; D unclear. The CDR3 covers 14 residues. The V end was cut by 3 bases, the J end by 6 bases, with 14 bases between. The CDR3: CASSFLALEPEAFF. Written as DNA, the CDR3 is TGTGCCAGCAGTTTCCTGGCCCTAGAGCCTGAAGCTTTCTTT.

V usage is TRBV3-1 and J usage is TRBJ1-3; 7 bases align to TRBD1. CDR1 and CDR2 from the germline V gene are LGHDT and YNNKEL (reference sequence). J gave up 1 base and V 6 bases, and 15 bases lay outside the gene matches. This CDR3 contains 18 residues. DNA for the CDR3: TGTGCCAGCAGTCGCATCCAGGGGGGGCATTTTTCTGGAAACACCATATATTTT. It codes for CASSRIQGGHFSGNTIYF.

This clonotype has just a few counts. J is TRBJ2-5 and V is TRBV7-9; D is possibly TRBD1 (6 bases). Germline V gene lookup returns CDR1 SEHNR and CDR2 FQNEAQ (reference sequence). The CDR3 loop spans 16 amino acids. V was clipped by 4 bases and J by 1 base, with 16 bases between them. CDR3 nucleotides: TGTGCCAGCAGCTACAACCCAGGGGCCCGCCAAGAGACCCAGTACTTC. It is translated as CASSYNPGARQETQYF.

V and J are TRBV6-6 and TRBJ2-7; 9 positions agree with TRBD2. The CDR3 is 14 amino acids. V trimming: 4 bases; J trimming: 3 bases; junction bases outside the gene matches: 4. CDR1 is MNHNY and CDR2 is SVGAGI in the germline V gene (reference sequence). CDR3 loop: CASSSPTSGYEQYF. The CDR3 nucleotides read TGTGCCAGCAGTTCCCCGACTAGCGGCTACGAGCAGTACTTC.

This clonotype was recorded many times. The chain recombines TRBV19 with TRBJ2-3; tentative D call: TRBD2 (6 bases). CDR1 and CDR2 from the germline V gene are LNHDA and SQIVND (reference sequence). The CDR3 spans 14 residues. Trimming took 8 bases from V and 7 from J, leaving 19 bases between them. The CDR3 here is CASSPGASVNTQYF. The CDR3 DNA reads as TGTGCCAGTTCCCCCGGGGCTAGCGTAAATACGCAGTATTTT.

This clonotype was picked up many times. The chain uses TRBV4-3 and TRBJ2-5; perhaps TRBD1 as D (5 bases). The V end lost 2 bases, the J end lost 7 bases, and 11 bases lay between the germline ends. CDR3 size: 13 residues. CDR1 is LGHNA and CDR2 is YSLEER in the germline V gene. CDR3 sequence reads: CASSQPPTGTQYF. CDR3 in DNA: TGCGCCAGCAGCCAACCACCCACAGGGACCCAGTACTTC.

This clonotype was detected a few times. The chain couples TRBV18 to TRBJ2-1; 10 bases map to TRBD1. With V trimmed by 6 bases and J by 4 bases, 9 bases remained unmatched. Germline CDR1 KGHSH, CDR2 LQKENI. The CDR3 contains 16 residues. CDR3 amino acids: CASSHDRTGGYNEQFF. The DNA for the CDR3 is TGTGCCAGCTCCCACGACCGGACAGGGGGGTACAATGAGCAGTTCTTC.

This clonotype was counted only a few times. V is TRBV7-9 and J is TRBJ2-7; D may be TRBD1 or TRBD2 (5 bases each). The ends were cut back, 0 bases at V and 3 bases at J, with 6 bases in the middle. CDR3 size: 13 residues. The V gene's germline CDR1 is SEHNR and CDR2 FQNEAQ (reference sequence). Here the CDR3 DNA reads TGTGCCAGCAGCTTAGCGGGACGCTACGAGCAGTACTTC. Residues: CASSLAGRYEQYF.

The genes are TRBV29-1 and TRBJ2-1; 7 positions agree with TRBD1. The CDR3 totals 13 residues. Looked up from germline, CDR1 is SQVTM and CDR2 is ANQGSEA. Trimming at V came to 7 bases and at J to 7 bases, leaving 10 bases not matched to a gene. The CDR3 loop reads CSGGGSAENEQFF. The CDR3 DNA reads as TGCAGCGGAGGGGGCAGCGCCGAAAATGAGCAGTTCTTC.

V usage is TRBV6-1 and J usage is TRBJ2-7; TRBD1 agrees at 9 bases. The CDR3 runs to 13 residues. Per the germline V gene, CDR1 is MNHNS and CDR2 is SASEGT. J gave up 4 bases and V 8 bases, and 6 bases lay outside the gene matches. The CDR3: CASLPGQGYEQYF. The DNA of the CDR3 is TGTGCCAGCTTACCGGGACAGGGTTACGAGCAGTACTTC.

V usage is TRBV7-9 and J usage is TRBJ2-1, with a possible D match to TRBD2 (6 bases). This CDR3 has 15 amino acids. CDR1 and CDR2 from the germline V gene are SEHNR and FQNEAQ (reference sequence). V shed 5 bases and J shed 0 bases, with 11 bases lying between them. This CDR3 reads CASSARTNSYNEQFF. DNA for the CDR3: TGTGCCAGCAGCGCTAGGACTAACTCCTACAATGAGCAGTTCTTC. Looking up the rest from reference TRBV7-9 and TRBJ2-1 gives the full variable domain: DTGVSQNPRHKITKRGQNVTFRCDPISEHNRLYWYRQTLGQGPEFLTYFQNEAQLEKSRLLSDRFSAERPKGSFSTLEIQRTEQGDSAMYLCASSARTNSYNEQFFGPGTRLTVL.

V is TRBV7-2 and J is TRBJ2-2; TRBD1 aligns across 8 bases. The CDR3 contains 15 residues. Per germline, CDR1 SGHTA and CDR2 FQGNSA. Trimming cost V 1 base and J 6 bases; bases outside gene matches: 4. Here the CDR3 DNA reads TGTGCCAGCAGCTTAGTACAGGGGGGAGCCGGGGAGCTGTTTTTT. This encodes CASSLVQGGAGELFF.

The chain uses TRBV6-5 and TRBJ2-7, with D perhaps TRBD2 (7 bases). Per the germline V gene, CDR1 is MNHEY and CDR2 is SVGAGI. V was shortened by 5 bases and J by 5 bases, with 13 bases between the two germline ends. The CDR3 sequence is 13 residues long. CDR3 protein: CASSGGGKHEQYF. The DNA for the CDR3 is TGTGCCAGCAGTGGGGGGGGCAAGCACGAGCAGTACTTC.

This clonotype has a count of ten or more. The rearrangement links TRBV5-1 to TRBJ2-5, with 11 bases identical to TRBD2. This CDR3 has 16 amino acids. The germline V gene encodes CDR1 SGHRS and CDR2 YFSETQ. V lost 0 bases, J lost 6 bases, and 7 bases stayed unmatched. DNA of the CDR3: TGCGCCAGCAGCTTGGTAGCGGGGGGGCCGAAAAAGACCCAGTACTTC. Translating gives CASSLVAGGPKKTQYF.

The chain carries TRBV30 and TRBJ1-2, with D unclear. The CDR3 is 11 amino acids. Germline CDR1 GTSNPN, CDR2 SVGIG (reference sequence). The V end was cut by 2 bases, the J end by 7 bases, with 8 bases between. The CDR3 spells CAWSLTGGYTF. The CDR3 nucleotides read TGTGCCTGGAGTCTCACCGGTGGCTACACCTTC.

This clonotype was picked up many times. This chain uses TRBV12-3 or TRBV12-4 with TRBJ2-2; 9 bases fit TRBD1. The V segment lost 6 bases and the J segment 2 bases; nucleotides outside the gene matches: 4. The CDR3 sequence is 15 residues long. The CDR3 DNA sequence: TGTGCCAGCAGATCGACAGGGGGAAACACCGGGGAGCTGTTTTTT. It specifies CASRSTGGNTGELFF.